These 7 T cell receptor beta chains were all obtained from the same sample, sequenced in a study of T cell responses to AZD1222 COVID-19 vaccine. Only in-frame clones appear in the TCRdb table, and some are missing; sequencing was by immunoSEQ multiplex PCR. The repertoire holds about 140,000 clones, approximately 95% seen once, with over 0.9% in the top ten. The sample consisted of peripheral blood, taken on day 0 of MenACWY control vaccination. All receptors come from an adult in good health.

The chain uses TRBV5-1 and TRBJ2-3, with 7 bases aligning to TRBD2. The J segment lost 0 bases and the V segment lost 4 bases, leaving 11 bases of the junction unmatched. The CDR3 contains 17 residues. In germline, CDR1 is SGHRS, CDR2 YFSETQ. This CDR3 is CASSRDGLGGSTDTQYF. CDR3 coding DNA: TGCGCCAGCAGCCGAGACGGACTAGGCGGAAGCACAGATACGCAGTATTTT.

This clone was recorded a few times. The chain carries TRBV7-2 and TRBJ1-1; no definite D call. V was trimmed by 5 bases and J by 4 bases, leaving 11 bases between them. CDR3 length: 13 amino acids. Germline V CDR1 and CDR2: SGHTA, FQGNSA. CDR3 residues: CASSPGMITEAFF. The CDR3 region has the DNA TGTGCCAGCAGCCCCGGTATGATCACTGAAGCTTTCTTT.

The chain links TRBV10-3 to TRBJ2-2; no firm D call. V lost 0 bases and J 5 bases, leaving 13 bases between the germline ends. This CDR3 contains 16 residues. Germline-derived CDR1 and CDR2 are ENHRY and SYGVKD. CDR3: CAISESRDTGTGELFF. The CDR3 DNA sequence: TGTGCCATCAGTGAGTCGAGAGATACCGGGACCGGGGAGCTGTTTTTT.

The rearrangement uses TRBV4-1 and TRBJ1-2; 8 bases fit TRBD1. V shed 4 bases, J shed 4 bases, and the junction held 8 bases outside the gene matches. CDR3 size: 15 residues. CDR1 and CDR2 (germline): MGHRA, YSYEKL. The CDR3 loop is CASSLTGQESYGYTF. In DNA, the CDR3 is TGCGCCAGCAGCCTTACGGGACAGGAGAGCTATGGCTACACCTTC.

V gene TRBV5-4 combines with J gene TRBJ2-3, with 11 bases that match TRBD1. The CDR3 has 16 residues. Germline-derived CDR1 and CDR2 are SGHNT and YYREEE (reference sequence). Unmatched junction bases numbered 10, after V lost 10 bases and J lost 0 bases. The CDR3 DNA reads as TGTGCCTCAAGGACAGGGGGCCTCACTAGCACAGATACGCAGTATTTT. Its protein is CASRTGGLTSTDTQYF.

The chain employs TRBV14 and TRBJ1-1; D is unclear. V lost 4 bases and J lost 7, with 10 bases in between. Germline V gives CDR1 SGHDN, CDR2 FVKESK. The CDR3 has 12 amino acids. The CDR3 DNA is TGTGCCAGCAGCCCTTGGACGGGTGAAGCTTTCTTT. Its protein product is CASSPWTGEAFF.

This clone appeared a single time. CDR3 nucleotides: TGTGCTAGTGGCCCAGGCGGACAGGGCTTTTATGGCTACACCTTC. It translates to CASGPGGQGFYGYTF. This chain joins TRBV12-5 and TRBJ1-2; 8 bases are shared with TRBD1. This CDR3 spans 15 amino acids. The J segment lost 5 bases and the V segment lost 6 bases, leaving 11 bases of the junction unmatched. From germline, CDR1 is LGHNT and CDR2 FRNRAP.